Shown below are 22 T cell receptor beta chains from a single sample sequenced in a study of T cell repertoires in cytomegalovirus infection (dated 2019 in TCRdb). Instrument used: Illumina HiSeq 1500. The raw public data were reprocessed by TCRdb itself: fastp quality trimming at Q25, MiXCR clonotype calling, in-frame beta chains only. A single entry per CDR3 protein holds the most common genes and DNA from its merged rows. A total of some 700,000 distinct CDR3 sequences appear in this sample, 35% to 45% of them only once. Of the sample, 2.5% to 3% falls within the top ten clones. Sequenced material: PBMCs. Receptors were obtained from a human donor in good health (CMV status not recorded). Some clones in this sample may be carry-over from other donors' samples.

As concerns this clonotype: One end of the junction does not line up with germline, which may come from a read error. The chain couples TRBV6-2 or TRBV6-3 to TRBJ2-7; 7 bases agree with TRBD1. Germline CDR1 is MNHEY and CDR2 is SVGEGT. The CDR3 is 13 residues long. The CDR3 nucleotides read TGTGCCAGCAGTGAAGGGGGCGCTAACGAGCATTACTTC. Amino acid sequence: CASSEGGANEHYF.

The sample holds a few counts of this clonotype. The chain uses TRBV11-1 and TRBJ1-2; TRBD1 agrees at 7 bases. J lost 4 bases, V lost 5 bases, and 13 bases had no gene match. CDR1 and CDR2 (germline): SGHAT, FQDESV (reference sequence). The CDR3 is made up of 16 amino acids. The CDR3 loop reads CASSVRRGGAIYGYTF. DNA for the CDR3: TGTGCCAGCAGCGTCCGACGAGGGGGCGCAATCTATGGCTACACCTTC.

The rearrangement uses TRBV19 and TRBJ1-1; the D is unclear. The V and J ends lost 7 bases and 0 bases respectively, with 12 bases between them. Germline CDR1 and CDR2: LNHDA and SQIVND (reference sequence). This CDR3 has 14 residues. CDR3 protein: CASKLRTLNTEAFF. Written as DNA, the CDR3 is TGTGCCAGTAAGCTCCGGACGCTGAACACTGAAGCTTTCTTT.

In this sample, this clonotype turned up many times. The chain joins TRBV7-2 to TRBJ2-1, with D possibly matching TRBD1 (6 bases). This CDR3 spans 12 amino acids. Germline V CDR1 and CDR2: SGHTA, FQGNSA. V lost 2 bases to trimming and J lost 8 bases, with 7 bases between them. The CDR3 reads CASSLRGYEQFF. The CDR3 DNA reads as TGTGCCAGCAGCTTAAGGGGGTATGAGCAGTTCTTC.

The chain employs TRBV12-3 or TRBV12-4 and TRBJ2-7, with TRBD1 identical over 7 bases. The CDR3 totals 13 residues. J lost 2 bases, V lost 8 bases, and 6 bases had no gene match. The DNA of the CDR3 is TGTGCCAGCGCGACAGGGCTAACCTACGAGCAGTACTTC. Encoded protein: CASATGLTYEQYF.

The rearrangement joins TRBV12-3 or TRBV12-4 to TRBJ2-1; D may be TRBD2 (6 bases). The V end lost 3 bases, the J end lost 0 bases, and 9 bases lay between the germline ends. The CDR3 extends over 15 amino acids. The CDR3 DNA reads TGTGCCAGCAGTTTCGGGGACTTCTCCTACAATGAGCAGTTCTTC. Translated: CASSFGDFSYNEQFF.

In regard to this clonotype: Since no conserved phenylalanine or tryptophan closes the CDR3, a read error is the likely cause. The chain links TRBV4-1 to TRBJ2-7; 7 bases map to TRBD1. The V and J ends lost 5 bases and 0 bases, in that order; junction bases with no gene match: 4. Per germline, CDR1 MGHRA and CDR2 YSYEKL. The CDR3 loop spans 14 amino acids. The CDR3 nucleotides read TGCGCCAGCAGCACAGGGGACAGCTCCTACGAGCAGTACTTA. Protein: CASSTGDSSYEQYL.

Points on this clonotype: This may be a read error, as it is one base from a much larger clone. The chain combines TRBV7-2 with TRBJ2-7; D ambiguous. Germline lookup yields CDR1 SGHTA and CDR2 FQGNSA. The length of the CDR3 is 15 residues. This CDR3 reads CASSLGLGPPGEQNF. The CDR3 coding sequence is TGTGCCAGCAGCTTAGGGCTCGGACCCCCCGGAGAGCAGAACTTC. Filled out from reference TRBV7-2 and TRBJ2-7, the complete variable domain reads GAGVSQSPSNKVTEKGKDVELRCDPISGHTALYWYRQSLGQGLEFLIYFQGNSAPDKSGLPSDRFSAERTGGSVSTLTIQRTQQEDSAVYLCASSLGLGPPGEQNFGPGTRLTVT.

In its sample, this clonotype was seen many times. This chain uses TRBV7-2 with TRBJ1-1; D perhaps matches TRBD1 (6 bases). Trimming pared 6 bases from V and 2 bases from J, leaving 16 bases between. The CDR3 consists of 15 residues. The V gene's germline CDR1 is SGHTA and CDR2 FQGNSA. As DNA, the CDR3 is TGTGCCAGCAGATTTAACAGGGCCTTTAACACTGAAGCTTTCTTT. Residues: CASRFNRAFNTEAFF.

This clonotype was seen only a few times. J is TRBJ1-5 and V is TRBV10-3; D gene uncertain. Trimming stripped 3 bases from V and 6 bases from J, with 9 bases between. The CDR3 consists of 13 residues. Germline V CDR1 and CDR2: ENHRY, SYGVKD. The CDR3 is CAISDLALQPQHF. In nucleotides, the CDR3 is TGTGCCATCAGTGACCTGGCTCTTCAGCCCCAGCATTTT.

The chain carries TRBV6-2 or TRBV6-3 and TRBJ2-5; D may be TRBD1 (5 bases). The CDR3 runs 11 residues. CDR1 MNHEY and CDR2 SVGEGT come from the germline V gene. Trimming left V 7 bases short and J 6 bases short, with 9 bases between. CDR3 DNA: TGTGCCAGCATTAGGGGCAAGACCCAGTACTTC. Translating gives CASIRGKTQYF.

A remark on this clonotype: A much bigger clone sits one base away, suggesting this may be a read error. CDR3: CASSLSSAGKGGKLFF. The DNA for the CDR3 is TGTGCCAGCAGTTTATCATCGGCGGGAAAAGGGGGAAAACTGTTTTTT. The chain combines TRBV28 with TRBJ1-4, with a tentative D call TRBD1 (6 bases). The ends were cut back, 1 base at V and 10 bases at J, with 19 bases in the middle. The CDR3 loop spans 16 amino acids. Germline assignment: CDR1 MDHEN and CDR2 SYDVKM.

The table lists this clonotype with many counts. One end of the junction fails to match germline, which may point to a read error. The V call is TRBV7-6, the J call TRBJ2-1; D perhaps matches TRBD1 (6 bases). CDR3 length equals 17 residues. From germline, CDR1 is SGHVS and CDR2 FNYEAQ. CDR3 loop: CASTLKARGTPYNEQFF. CDR3 DNA sequence: TGTGCCAGCACCTTAAAGGCAAGGGGGACCCCCTACAATGAGCAGTTCTTC.

The genes are TRBV7-6 and TRBJ2-2; 7 bases align to TRBD2. The CDR3 totals 17 residues. V shed 6 bases, J shed 5 bases, and the junction held 15 bases outside the gene matches. Germline V gene sequence: CDR1 SGHVS, CDR2 FNYEAQ. CDR3 coding DNA: TGTGCCAGCAGGACGGACTCGGGACTACCAATTACCGGGGAGCTGTTTTTT. Translating gives CASRTDSGLPITGELFF.

The rearrangement links TRBV7-9 to TRBJ1-1; 8 bases are a match to TRBD1. CDR3 size: 13 residues. J lost 6 bases, V lost 2 bases, and 2 bases had no gene match. Germline V lookup: CDR1 SEHNR, CDR2 FQNEAQ (reference sequence). Here the CDR3 reads CASSLQGAAEAFF. CDR3 bases: TGTGCCAGCAGCTTACAGGGGGCAGCTGAAGCTTTCTTT.

V is TRBV4-1 and J is TRBJ1-1, with a weak D call TRBD1 (5 bases). The germline V and J ends were trimmed by 4 bases and 3 bases, with 15 bases remaining between them. The CDR3 consists of 15 residues. CDR1 is MGHRA, CDR2 YSYEKL, per germline. The DNA for the CDR3 is TGCGCCAGCAGCCTCCCGGGGGATCGAGACACTGAAGCTTTCTTT. As protein: CASSLPGDRDTEAFF.

This clonotype was recorded a few times. The chain has TRBV28 and TRBJ2-2; D gene unclear. V shed 6 bases and J shed 7 bases, with 6 bases lying between them. Germline V lookup: CDR1 MDHEN, CDR2 SYDVKM. This CDR3 contains 11 residues. This CDR3 is CASRGIGELFF. The CDR3 coding sequence is TGTGCCAGCAGGGGGATCGGGGAGCTGTTTTTT.

The rearrangement joins TRBV5-1 to TRBJ2-3; TRBD1 aligns across 10 bases. The V gene end was trimmed by 7 bases and the J gene end by 3 bases; junction bases not matched to a gene: 8. Germline-derived CDR1 and CDR2 are SGHRS and YFSETQ. This CDR3 region has 15 residues. CDR3 sequence (DNA): TGCGCCAGCTTGCAAGGGACAGGGGCGACAGATACGCAGTATTTT. Translated: CASLQGTGATDTQYF.

This clonotype has a handful of counts. This chain links TRBV6-5 with TRBJ1-5; 8 nucleotides match TRBD1. Germline CDR1 and CDR2: MNHEY and SVGAGI. V dropped 4 bases and J dropped 7; count of bases not matched to a gene: 6. The CDR3 is 14 residues long. The CDR3 protein is CASSSTGEYQPQHF. CDR3 coding DNA: TGTGCCAGCAGTTCGACAGGGGAGTACCAGCCCCAGCATTTT.

As for this clonotype: A clone one base away is much larger, so this may be a read error. The rearrangement joins TRBV7-2 to TRBJ2-1, with a possible D match to TRBD2 (5 bases). CDR1 is SGHTA, CDR2 FQGNSA, per germline. CDR3 length: 17 amino acids. The CDR3 DNA reads as TGTGCCAGCAGCGCGGGTGGAGCGTTGAGCTCCTACAATGCGCAGTTCTTC. This translates into CASSAGGALSSYNAQFF.

This clonotype has just a few counts. The V and J genes are TRBV7-6 and TRBJ2-2, with D possibly TRBD2 on 6 matching bases. CDR1 is SGHVS and CDR2 is FNYEAQ in the germline V gene. The length of the CDR3 is 13 residues. Trimming took 5 bases from V and 8 from J, leaving 12 bases between them. CDR3 nucleotides: TGTGCCAGCAGCCCAGGGACTTTAGGGGAGCTGTTTTTT. It specifies CASSPGTLGELFF.

This clonotype was picked up one time. V is TRBV20-1 and J is TRBJ2-1; 9 bases fit TRBD1. Trimming at V came to 1 base and at J to 2 bases, leaving 12 bases not matched to a gene. CDR1 DFQATT and CDR2 SNEGSKA come from the germline V gene (reference sequence). CDR3 length: 18 residues. The DNA of the CDR3 is TGCAGTGCTAGAGTACACAGGGGGCTGGCCTCAGCCTACAATGAGCAGTTCTTC. Residues: CSARVHRGLASAYNEQFF.